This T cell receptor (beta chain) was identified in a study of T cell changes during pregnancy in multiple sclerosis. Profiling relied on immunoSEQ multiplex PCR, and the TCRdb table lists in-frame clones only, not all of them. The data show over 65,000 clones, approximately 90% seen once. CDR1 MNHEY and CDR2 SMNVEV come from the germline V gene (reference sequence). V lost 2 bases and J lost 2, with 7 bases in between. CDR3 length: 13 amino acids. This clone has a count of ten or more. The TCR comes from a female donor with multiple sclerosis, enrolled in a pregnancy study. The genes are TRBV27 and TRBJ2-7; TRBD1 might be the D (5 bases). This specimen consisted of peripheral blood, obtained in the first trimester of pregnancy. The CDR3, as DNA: TGTGCCAGCAGTTTACAGGGTACCTACGAGCAGTACTTC. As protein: CASSLQGTYEQYF.